In its sample, the clone carrying this T cell receptor (beta chain) was seen many times. The antigen is unknown. This specimen comes from a study of CD8+CD57+ T cells in acquired aplastic anemia. Whole-study context: When averaged, DNA from sorted CD4+ and CD8+ cells came to approximately 3 ug. CD4+ cell libraries from healthy donors averaged roughly 10 million reads.

The template used for profiling TCR beta VDJ and CDR3 was genomic DNA. TCRdb redid the calling of the reads with MiXCR, one entry per CDR3 protein. The top ten hold 45% of the sample, which has fewer than 200,000 distinct CDR3 sequences, under 75% seen once. V lost 4 bases, J lost 1 base, and 15 bases stayed unmatched. CDR1 and CDR2 (germline): DFQATT, SNEGSKA (reference sequence). This CDR3 has 19 amino acids. Study-level points and caveats: Approximately 30 CD8+ CDR3 sequences were shared between patients and controls. Any difference that existed in CD8+ Simpson's diversity between patients and controls was not significant.

Sequencing was performed on sorted CD4+, CD8+, or CD8+CD57+ T cells (not recorded which) from PBMCs. This sequence was found in a human donor in good health. The rearrangement joins TRBV20-1 to TRBJ2-3, with 12 bases aligning to TRBD2. Here the CDR3 reads CSATPAVTSGRIGTDTQYF. The CDR3 DNA reads as TGCAGTGCTACCCCGGCCGTGACTAGCGGGAGAATCGGCACAGATACGCAGTATTTT.